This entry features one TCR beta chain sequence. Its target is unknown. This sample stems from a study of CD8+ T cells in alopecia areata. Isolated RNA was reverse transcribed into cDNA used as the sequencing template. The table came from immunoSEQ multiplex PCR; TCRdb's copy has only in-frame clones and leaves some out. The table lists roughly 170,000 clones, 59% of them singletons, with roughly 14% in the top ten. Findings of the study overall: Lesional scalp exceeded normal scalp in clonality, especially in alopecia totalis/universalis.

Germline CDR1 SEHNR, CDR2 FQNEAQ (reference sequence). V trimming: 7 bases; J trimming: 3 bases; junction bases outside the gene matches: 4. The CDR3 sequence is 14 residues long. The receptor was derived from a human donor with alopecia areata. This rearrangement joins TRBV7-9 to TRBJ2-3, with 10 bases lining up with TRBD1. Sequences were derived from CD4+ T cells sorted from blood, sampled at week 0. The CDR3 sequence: CASTRDRGTDTQYF. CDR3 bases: TGTGCCAGCACCCGGGACAGGGGAACAGATACGCAGTATTTT.